The 10 T cell receptor beta chains reported below all come from one sample, sequenced in a study of vaccination and CD4 T cells after COVID-19. CD4+ T cells that had been cultured provided DNA sequenced with the Oncomine TCR Beta short-read assay. TCRdb called the PCR reads again in MiXCR, with one record for every CDR3 protein. The data show approximately 5,000 distinct CDR3 sequences, with roughly 77% seen just once and around a quarter held by the top ten. Treatment noted: roughly 10-day PBMC culture with coronavirus spike peptide pools or control peptides (ViraFEST assay). Antigens for these TCRs are unknown. The sequenced material came from CD4+ T cells from blood, cultured in vitro. These receptors were collected from a human donor who had recovered from COVID-19.

This clonotype turned up a few times. This chain uses TRBV15 with TRBJ1-2; 7 positions agree with TRBD1. The V gene's germline CDR1 is LNHNV and CDR2 YYDKDF (reference sequence). The CDR3 totals 15 residues. With V trimmed by 0 bases and J by 6 bases, 7 bases remained unmatched. The CDR3 protein is CATSRDKGAVDGYTF. CDR3 nucleotide sequence: TGTGCCACCAGCAGAGATAAGGGGGCAGTGGATGGCTACACCTTC.

The chain employs TRBV23-1 and TRBJ1-6, with no clear D. TRBV23-1 is assigned to the ORF class and has an uncertain function. Trimming cost V 10 bases and J 5 bases, with 15 bases left between them. CDR3 size: 14 residues. The CDR3 DNA follows: TGCGCCACCTGTCCTCGGCAGAATAATTCACCCCTCCACTTT. Translated, it gives CATCPRQNNSPLHF.

The chain carries TRBV18 and TRBJ2-1; 12 bases line up with TRBD2. This CDR3 spans 15 amino acids. Per germline, CDR1 KGHSH and CDR2 LQKENI. Germline trimming cut 6 bases from V and 4 bases from J; bases unmatched to any gene: 4. CDR3 coding DNA: TGTGCCAGCTCTAACGGACTAGCGGGGTACAATGAGCAGTTCTTC. Protein: CASSNGLAGYNEQFF.

The chain employs TRBV7-9 and TRBJ2-2; 7 positions match TRBD2. Losses at the gene ends were 5 bases for V and 4 bases for J; bases not matched to a gene: 10. In germline, CDR1 is SEHNR, CDR2 FQNEAQ (reference sequence). The CDR3 totals 16 residues. The CDR3 region is CASSNRRRETTGELFF. For the CDR3, the DNA is TGTGCCAGCAGCAACAGAAGGCGGGAGACCACCGGGGAGCTGTTTTTT.

The chain carries TRBV24-1 and TRBJ2-1; 8 bases match TRBD2. J gave up 10 bases and V 0 bases, and 1 base lay outside the gene matches. This CDR3 region has 13 residues. The germline CDR1 and CDR2 sequences are KGHDR and SFDVKD. CDR3 sequence (DNA): TGTGCCACCAGTGATTTGCCTAGCGGGGAGCAGTTCTTC. Its protein product is CATSDLPSGEQFF.

V and J are TRBV20-1 and TRBJ1-5; TRBD1 agrees at 7 bases. CDR3 size: 15 residues. The V and J ends lost 2 bases and 0 bases, in that order; junction bases with no gene match: 4. Germline lookup yields CDR1 DFQATT and CDR2 SNEGSKA (reference sequence). DNA of the CDR3: TGCAGTGCTAGACCGACAGGGAATAGCAATCAGCCCCAGCATTTT. Protein sequence: CSARPTGNSNQPQHF.

The genes are TRBV28 and TRBJ2-2, with unresolved D. CDR3 length equals 15 residues. The V gene's germline CDR1 is MDHEN and CDR2 SYDVKM. V was shortened by 5 bases and J by 5 bases, with 15 bases between the two germline ends. CDR3 sequence: CASSPRVGRTGELFF. CDR3 DNA: TGTGCCAGCAGTCCACGGGTGGGAAGGACCGGGGAGCTGTTTTTT.

The sample holds one count of this clonotype. The gene calls are TRBV6-1 and TRBJ1-5, with D maybe TRBD1 (5 bases). Germline CDR1 reads MNHNS; CDR2 reads SASEGT. The V end was cut by 8 bases, the J end by 4 bases, with 15 bases between. The CDR3 length is 14 residues. CDR3 amino acids: CASAGTESNQPQHF. In DNA, the CDR3 is TGTGCCAGCGCTGGGACGGAAAGTAATCAGCCCCAGCATTTT.

The chain combines TRBV12-3 or TRBV12-4 with TRBJ1-2; a possible D gene is TRBD1 (6 bases). This CDR3 region has 11 residues. Trimming cost V 3 bases and J 8 bases, with 7 bases left between them. CDR3 protein: CASSFGGGYTF. For the CDR3, the DNA is TGTGCCAGCAGTTTCGGGGGCGGCTACACCTTC.

V is TRBV27 and J is TRBJ1-6; no reliable D call. In germline, CDR1 is MNHEY, CDR2 SMNVEV (reference sequence). This CDR3 spans 13 amino acids. V lost 4 bases and J 3 bases, leaving 4 bases between the germline ends. CDR3 DNA: TGTGCCAGCAGTTCTGACTATAATTCACCCCTCCACTTT. This gives the protein CASSSDYNSPLHF.